This T cell receptor (beta chain) was sequenced during a study of shared clonotypes between healthy human individuals. In the study overall: The donors, two women and a few men, were aged 18 to 49.

Donors comprised healthy HIV-negative adults lacking recent acute infections or vaccinations. Of note for this clone: A read error is likely here: a far larger clone is one base away. The sample holds other DNA sequences that translate to the same CDR3.

Several immunoSEQ 96-well plates shared each subset's DNA, each plate a replicate. For unsorted PBMC, 250 to 350 ng DNA per replicate equaled roughly 30,000 T cell genomes. The method was immunoSEQ multiplex PCR; TCRdb's version includes in-frame clones alone and lacks a portion of them. The table shows about half a million clones, with 81% occurring only once. The CDR3 spans 16 residues. Trimming left V 1 base short and J 4 bases short, with 17 bases between. Germline CDR1 and CDR2: LGHNA and YSLEER. This receptor was taken from a middle-aged woman in good health. Some clones in this sample may be carry-over from other donors' samples. The rearrangement uses TRBV4-3 and TRBJ2-7; D is tentatively TRBD1 or TRBD2 (6 bases each). Sequences were obtained from PBMCs. The CDR3, as DNA: TGCGCCAGCAGCCAAGCCCTAGCTGGAGGGGGTTACGAGCAGTACTTC. Translating gives CASSQALAGGGYEQYF.